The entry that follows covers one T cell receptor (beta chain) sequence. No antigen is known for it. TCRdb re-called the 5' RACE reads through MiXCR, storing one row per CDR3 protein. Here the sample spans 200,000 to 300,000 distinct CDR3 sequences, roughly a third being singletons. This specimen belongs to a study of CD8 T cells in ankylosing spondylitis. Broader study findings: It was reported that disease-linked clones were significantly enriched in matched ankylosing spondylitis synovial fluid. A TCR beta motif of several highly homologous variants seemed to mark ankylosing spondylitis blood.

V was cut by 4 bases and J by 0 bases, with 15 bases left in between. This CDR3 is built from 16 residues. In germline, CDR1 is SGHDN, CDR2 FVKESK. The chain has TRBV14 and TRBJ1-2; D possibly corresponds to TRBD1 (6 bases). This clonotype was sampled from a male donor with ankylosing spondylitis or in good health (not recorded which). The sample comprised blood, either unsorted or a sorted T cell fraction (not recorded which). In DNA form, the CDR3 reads TGTGCCAGCAGCCCACGAGCGGGACACCCTAACTATGGCTACACCTTC. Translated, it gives CASSPRAGHPNYGYTF.